A single TCR beta chain is shown here with its context. The antigen is unknown. V trimming: 3 bases; J trimming: 5 bases; junction bases outside the gene matches: 8. There are 15 residues in the CDR3. Germline V CDR1 and CDR2: SGDLS, YYNGEE. This specimen comes from a study of beta chain features in type 1 diabetes. Across the study: All samples together contributed 100 million to 120 million sorted cells for examination. Study-wide findings and caveats: Among all four CD4+ subsets, Type 1 diabetes patients had TCRB CDR3s that were moderately but significantly shorter.

Expressed TCRB transcripts were sequenced because the isolated RNA had all been reverse transcribed beforehand. The read count averaged approximately 3.5 million across naive, central memory and regulatory T cell samples. Some clones are missing from TCRdb's copy, which holds only in-frame ones; the method was immunoSEQ multiplex PCR. The table includes 250,000 to 300,000 clones, around 25% detected once. A heparinised blood draw that averaged approximately 110 mL was obtained once from each donor. A CD45RO/CCR7/CD25/CD127/CD95/CD27 panel sorted naive, central memory, regulatory and stem cell-like memory CD4+ cells.

The sequencing sample was made of naive CD4+ T cells from blood. The clonotype comes from a woman aged 30 to 39 with type 1 diabetes. The chain is built from TRBV9 and TRBJ1-1, with 9 nucleotides matching TRBD1. The CDR3 sequence is CASSAAGTGWTEAFF. CDR3 DNA: TGTGCCAGCAGCGCAGCCGGGACAGGGTGGACTGAAGCTTTCTTT.